There are a few counts of the clone carrying this T cell receptor beta chain. Its antigen is as yet unknown. The sample is drawn from a study of beta chain features in type 1 diabetes. Points from the study as a whole: Type 1 diabetes patients had fewer VDJ junction insertions and more deletions. Cells that show high TCR expression could be over-represented by cDNA sequencing.

Sequenced material consisted of expressed TCRB transcripts (all of the isolated RNA was reverse transcribed). Naive, central memory and regulatory T cell samples yielded approximately 3.3 million reads on average. The data were produced by immunoSEQ multiplex PCR, yet TCRdb's version contains in-frame clones alone and is incomplete. The sample shows roughly 310,000 clones, around 10% of them seen only once. Germline assignment: CDR1 SEHNR and CDR2 FQNEAQ (reference sequence). This CDR3 has 13 amino acids. The J segment lost 7 bases and the V segment lost 5 bases, leaving 2 bases of the junction unmatched.

This clonotype was obtained from a woman in her 30s in good health. V is TRBV7-9 and J is TRBJ2-1; 10 bases are shared with TRBD1. Specimen: naive CD4+ T cells from blood. Written as DNA, the CDR3 is TGTGCCAGCAGCCGGGACAGGGGAAATGAGCAGTTCTTC. This translates into CASSRDRGNEQFF.